The clone carrying this T cell receptor beta chain has a count of ten or more. The CDR3 is 13 residues long. Trimming removed 2 bases from V and 1 base from J, with 5 bases in between. CDR1 and CDR2 from the germline V gene are MNHEY and SVGEGT. The sample belongs to a study of patients and donors after allogeneic stem cell transplantation. TCRdb re-derived calls from the RT-PCR reads in MiXCR, one entry per CDR3 protein. Among 800,000 to 1,000,000 distinct CDR3 sequences listed, around 17% were seen once. Sequenced material: blood, either unsorted or a sorted T cell fraction (not recorded which). This TCR was sampled from a human donor who was either an allogeneic HSCT recipient or a stem cell or donor lymphocyte infusion donor (not recorded which). It is not recorded whose cells these are; they may come from a transplant donor. The V call is TRBV6-2 or TRBV6-3, the J call TRBJ1-1; D uncertain. Written as DNA, the CDR3 is TGTGCCAGCAGTTACCCTTCGAACACTGAAGCTTTCTTT. Its translation: CASSYPSNTEAFF.